The 21 T cell receptor beta chains below were found in one sample sequenced in a study of OX40 agonist ivuxolimab in advanced cancers. This table comes from immunoSEQ multiplex PCR, and its TCRdb copy is limited to in-frame clones, with some not included. This sample has 80,000 to 95,000 clones, with approximately 88% found just once. The input for sequencing was CD4+ or CD8+ T cells sorted from blood, taken in a trial of the OX40 agonist ivuxolimab. The receptors were sampled from an adult with an advanced solid tumor such as melanoma, head and neck, liver or kidney cancer.

The genes are TRBV7-2 and TRBJ2-5, with D possibly TRBD1 on 6 matching bases. V lost 4 bases and J lost 11, with 14 bases in between. Germline lookup yields CDR1 SGHTA and CDR2 FQGNSA. The CDR3 covers 12 residues. DNA for the CDR3: TGTGCCAGCAGCTCAGGGGTAGGGGAGCAGTACTTC. It translates to CASSSGVGEQYF.

The J gene is TRBJ1-2, the V gene TRBV19; 7 bases match TRBD1. J gave up 0 bases and V 9 bases, and 13 bases lay outside the gene matches. Germline V gives CDR1 LNHDA, CDR2 SQIVND (reference sequence). The CDR3 totals 16 residues. CDR3 coding DNA: TGTGCCAGCATCCGGGACAGTCTTTCCCCTAACTATGGCTACACCTTC. Its translation is CASIRDSLSPNYGYTF.

The rearrangement joins TRBV5-4 to TRBJ1-2; D is unclear. The V and J ends lost 4 bases and 0 bases respectively, with 7 bases between them. There are 13 residues in the CDR3. Per the germline V gene, CDR1 is SGHNT and CDR2 is YYREEE (reference sequence). DNA of the CDR3: TGTGCCAGCAGCCGAGACTCTAACTATGGCTACACCTTC. This translates into CASSRDSNYGYTF.

The V and J genes are TRBV2 and TRBJ2-7; perhaps TRBD2 as D (5 bases). CDR3 length: 14 amino acids. Germline V CDR1 and CDR2: SNHLY, FYNNEI. V was pared by 2 bases and J by 2 bases, with 10 bases between. As DNA, the CDR3 is TGTGCCAGCAGTGAAAGCGCGACTACCTACGAGCAGTACTTC. This codes for CASSESATTYEQYF.

The V call is TRBV6-6, the J call TRBJ2-7; D uncertain. V was cut by 6 bases and J by 6 bases, with 12 bases left in between. The CDR3 has 12 amino acids. Germline V gene sequence: CDR1 MNHNY, CDR2 SVGAGI (reference sequence). CDR3 amino acids: CASSLLESEQYF. The CDR3 DNA sequence: TGTGCCAGCAGCCTATTAGAGTCCGAGCAGTACTTC.

The genes are TRBV5-5 and TRBJ2-4; maybe TRBD1 (6 bases). Germline assignment: CDR1 SGHKS and CDR2 YYEKEE (reference sequence). The CDR3 sequence is 16 residues long. Deletions cut 4 bases from V and 1 base from J, with 15 bases between. DNA of the CDR3: TGTGCCAGCAGCAAGAACAGGGTCGGGGCCAAAAACATTCAGTACTTC. Its translation is CASSKNRVGAKNIQYF.

This chain connects TRBV27 to TRBJ2-7; a possible D gene is TRBD2 (5 bases). Trimming left V 5 bases short and J 0 bases short, with 14 bases between. Germline CDR1 MNHEY, CDR2 SMNVEV (reference sequence). The CDR3 runs 15 residues. CDR3 amino acids: CASSVILGSSYEQYF. As DNA, the CDR3 is TGTGCCAGCAGTGTAATATTAGGGAGCTCCTACGAGCAGTACTTC.

V usage is TRBV5-4 and J usage is TRBJ2-3; D remains ambiguous. The CDR3 consists of 14 residues. V gave up 5 bases and J gave up 2 bases, with 12 bases separating them. Germline V gene data show CDR1 as SGHNT and CDR2 as YYREEE (reference sequence). CDR3 loop: CASRRSPDTDTQYF. The DNA for the CDR3 is TGTGCCAGCAGGCGATCGCCTGACACAGATACGCAGTATTTT.

This sequence joins TRBV6-6 and TRBJ2-7; TRBD1 matches at 10 bases. The CDR3 has 16 amino acids. CDR1 and CDR2 from the germline V gene are MNHNY and SVGAGI (reference sequence). J was trimmed by 4 bases and V by 2 bases; bases with no gene match: 8. In DNA, the CDR3 is TGTGCCAGCAGTTACGGCGTGCGGGACAGGGGTTACGAGCAGTACTTC. This sequence encodes CASSYGVRDRGYEQYF.

The chain is built from TRBV7-2 and TRBJ1-1; D gene unclear. The CDR3 extends over 16 amino acids. Germline values: CDR1 SGHTA, CDR2 FQGNSA. V lost 5 bases and J lost 0, with 16 bases in between. The CDR3: CASSPGGVRMNTEAFF. CDR3 bases: TGTGCCAGCAGCCCCGGCGGGGTAAGGATGAACACTGAAGCTTTCTTT.

V is TRBV7-9 and J is TRBJ2-7; D is possibly TRBD1 (5 bases). This CDR3 region has 17 residues. V was cut by 0 bases and J by 3 bases, with 18 bases left in between. The germline V gene encodes CDR1 SEHNR and CDR2 FQNEAQ (reference sequence). CDR3 region: CASSLAYGAAQGYEQYF. As DNA, the CDR3 is TGTGCCAGCAGCTTAGCTTATGGGGCAGCTCAGGGCTACGAGCAGTACTTC.

CDR3 nucleotides: TGTGCCAGCAGTTTACAGGGGGCCACTGAAGCTTTCTTT. Its translation is CASSLQGATEAFF. The chain employs TRBV7-3 and TRBJ1-1; TRBD1 aligns across 9 bases. With V trimmed by 6 bases and J by 4 bases, 3 bases remained unmatched. Germline CDR1 SGHTA, CDR2 FQGTGA. The CDR3 consists of 13 residues.

This clone was recorded only once. The rearrangement links TRBV5-4 to TRBJ2-2, with D unresolved. Deletions cut 1 base from V and 1 base from J, with 2 bases between. This CDR3 spans 13 amino acids. Per germline, CDR1 SGHNT and CDR2 YYREEE (reference sequence). CDR3 residues: CASSLLNTGELFF. DNA of the CDR3: TGTGCCAGCAGCTTGTTGAACACCGGGGAGCTGTTTTTT.

V is TRBV6-6 and J is TRBJ1-1, with a possible D match to TRBD1 (5 bases). There are 15 residues in the CDR3. The germline V gene encodes CDR1 MNHNY and CDR2 SVGAGI (reference sequence). The V and J ends lost 0 bases and 4 bases respectively, with 12 bases between them. The CDR3 DNA reads as TGTGCCAGCAGTTACTCGAAAGGGGCAAGCACTGAAGCTTTCTTT. Translation: CASSYSKGASTEAFF.

A single count supports this clone. The chain has TRBV5-1 and TRBJ1-6; unclear D gene. The CDR3 totals 14 residues. Trimming removed 5 bases from V and 0 bases from J, with 6 bases in between. The germline V gene has CDR1 SGHRS and CDR2 YFSETQ. The CDR3 DNA follows: TGCGCCAGCAGGAGCAACTCCTATAATTCACCCCTCCACTTT. Amino acid sequence: CASRSNSYNSPLHF. The full variable domain, with the rest looked up from reference TRBV5-1 and TRBJ1-6, is KAGVTQTPRYLIKTRGQQVTLSCSPISGHRSVSWYQQTPGQGLQFLFEYFSETQRNKGNFPGRFSGRQFSNSRSEMNVSTLELGDSALYLCASRSNSYNSPLHFGNGTRLTVT.

The rearrangement links TRBV5-1 to TRBJ2-7, with TRBD1 matching 7 bases. This CDR3 comprises 14 residues. Looked up from germline, CDR1 is SGHRS and CDR2 is YFSETQ. V dropped 4 bases and J dropped 4; count of bases not matched to a gene: 8. The CDR3 nucleotides are TGCGCCAGCAGCCTTACAGGGGATTCTTACGAGCAGTACTTC. Protein: CASSLTGDSYEQYF.

This chain connects TRBV7-2 to TRBJ2-5; 12 bases map to TRBD2. The CDR3 is 16 residues long. With V trimmed by 0 bases and J by 2 bases, 1 base remained unmatched. CDR1 and CDR2 from the germline V gene are SGHTA and FQGNSA. CDR3 sequence: CASSLALAGGQETQYF. As DNA, the CDR3 is TGTGCCAGCAGCTTAGCACTAGCGGGAGGACAAGAGACCCAGTACTTC.

V gene TRBV7-2 combines with J gene TRBJ2-2; possibly TRBD2 for D (6 bases). The V end was cut by 5 bases, the J end by 4 bases, with 17 bases between. This CDR3 is built from 16 residues. Germline loops: CDR1 SGHTA, CDR2 FQGNSA. CDR3 loop: CASSPLTGRGTGELFF. In DNA, the CDR3 is TGTGCCAGCAGCCCCCTGACCGGGAGAGGCACCGGGGAGCTGTTTTTT.

The J gene is TRBJ2-2, the V gene TRBV6-1, with D possibly TRBD1 on 5 matching bases. Per germline, CDR1 MNHNS and CDR2 SASEGT. V shed 4 bases and J shed 6 bases, with 18 bases lying between them. The CDR3 sequence is 16 residues long. CDR3 in amino acids: CASSVNAGRLAGELFF. CDR3 bases: TGTGCCAGCAGTGTAAACGCAGGGCGGCTAGCCGGGGAGCTGTTTTTT.

The V call is TRBV28, the J call TRBJ2-5, with D hard to call. Germline V gene lookup returns CDR1 MDHEN and CDR2 SYDVKM. Deletions cut 5 bases from V and 5 bases from J, with 3 bases between. This CDR3 is built from 10 residues. CDR3 nucleotide sequence: TGTGCCAGCAGTGGGGAGACCCAGTACTTC. It codes for CASSGETQYF.

J is TRBJ1-5 and V is TRBV14, with D possibly being TRBD1 (6 bases). This CDR3 has 17 amino acids. Germline CDR1 and CDR2: SGHDN and FVKESK. Between the trimmed V and J ends, which lost 5 bases and 1 base, there was a span of 18 bases. The CDR3 protein is CASSTPPGRGSNQPQHF. The DNA of the CDR3 is TGTGCCAGCAGCACCCCGCCCGGCAGGGGAAGCAATCAGCCCCAGCATTTT.